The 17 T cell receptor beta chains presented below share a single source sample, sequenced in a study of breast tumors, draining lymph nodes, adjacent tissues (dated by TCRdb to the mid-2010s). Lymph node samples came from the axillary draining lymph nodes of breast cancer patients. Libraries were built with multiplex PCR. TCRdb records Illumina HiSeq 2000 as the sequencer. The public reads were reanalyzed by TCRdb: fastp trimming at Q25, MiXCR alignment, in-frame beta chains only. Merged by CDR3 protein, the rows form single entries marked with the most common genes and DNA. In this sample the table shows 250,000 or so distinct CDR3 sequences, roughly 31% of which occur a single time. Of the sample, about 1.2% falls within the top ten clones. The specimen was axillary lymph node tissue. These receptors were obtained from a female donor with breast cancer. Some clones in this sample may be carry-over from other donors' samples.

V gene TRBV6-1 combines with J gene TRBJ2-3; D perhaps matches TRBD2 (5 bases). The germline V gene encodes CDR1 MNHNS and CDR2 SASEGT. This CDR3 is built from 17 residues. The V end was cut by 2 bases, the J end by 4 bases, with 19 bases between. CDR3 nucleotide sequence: TGTGCCAGCAGTGAAAGGCCGGGATTAAGTGCGGCAGATACGCAGTATTTT. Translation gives CASSERPGLSAADTQYF.

CDR3 amino acids: CASSLDGRDPDTQYF. CDR3 sequence (DNA): TGTGCCAGCAGCTTGGACGGGAGGGATCCAGATACGCAGTATTTT. This chain links TRBV9 with TRBJ2-3, with 8 bases that match TRBD2. CDR1 and CDR2 from the germline V gene are SGDLS and YYNGEE. This CDR3 has 15 amino acids. V gave up 4 bases and J gave up 4 bases; unmatched junction bases: 8.

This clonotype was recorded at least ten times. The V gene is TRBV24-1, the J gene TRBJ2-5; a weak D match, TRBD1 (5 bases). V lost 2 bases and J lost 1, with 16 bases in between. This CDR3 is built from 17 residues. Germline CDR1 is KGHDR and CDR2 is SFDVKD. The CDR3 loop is CATSDSPPRAGQETQYF. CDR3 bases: TGTGCCACCAGTGATTCTCCCCCCAGGGCAGGCCAAGAGACCCAGTACTTC.

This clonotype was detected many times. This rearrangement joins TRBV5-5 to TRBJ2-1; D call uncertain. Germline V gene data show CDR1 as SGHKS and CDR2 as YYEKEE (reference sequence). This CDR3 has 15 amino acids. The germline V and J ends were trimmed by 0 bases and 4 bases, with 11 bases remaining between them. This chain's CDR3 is CASSLAVGQYNEQFF. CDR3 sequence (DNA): TGTGCCAGCAGCTTGGCGGTAGGGCAGTACAATGAGCAGTTCTTC.

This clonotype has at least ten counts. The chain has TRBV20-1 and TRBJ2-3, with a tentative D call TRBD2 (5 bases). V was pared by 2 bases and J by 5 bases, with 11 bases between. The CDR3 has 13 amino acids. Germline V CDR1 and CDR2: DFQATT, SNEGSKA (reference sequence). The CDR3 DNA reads TGCAGTGCTAGACGAGGCGGACTAGATACGCAGTATTTT. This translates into CSARRGGLDTQYF.

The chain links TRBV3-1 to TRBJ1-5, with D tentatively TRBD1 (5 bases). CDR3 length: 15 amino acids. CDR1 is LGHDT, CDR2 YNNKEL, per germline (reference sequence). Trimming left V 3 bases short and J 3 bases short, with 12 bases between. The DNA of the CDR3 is TGTGCCAGCAGCCAGGGACCTTACTTCAATCAGCCCCAGCATTTT. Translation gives CASSQGPYFNQPQHF.

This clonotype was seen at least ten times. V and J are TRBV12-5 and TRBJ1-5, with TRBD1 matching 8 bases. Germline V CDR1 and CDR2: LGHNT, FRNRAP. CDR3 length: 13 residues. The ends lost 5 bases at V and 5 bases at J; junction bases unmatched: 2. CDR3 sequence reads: CASGGTGYQPQHF. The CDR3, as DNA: TGTGCTAGTGGTGGGACAGGCTATCAGCCCCAGCATTTT.

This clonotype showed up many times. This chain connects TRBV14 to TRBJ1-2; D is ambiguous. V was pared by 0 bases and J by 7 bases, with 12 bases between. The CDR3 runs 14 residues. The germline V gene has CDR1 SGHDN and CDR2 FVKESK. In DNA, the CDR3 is TGTGCCAGCAGCCAAGATTTAAAAGGACGTGGCTACACCTTC. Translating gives CASSQDLKGRGYTF.

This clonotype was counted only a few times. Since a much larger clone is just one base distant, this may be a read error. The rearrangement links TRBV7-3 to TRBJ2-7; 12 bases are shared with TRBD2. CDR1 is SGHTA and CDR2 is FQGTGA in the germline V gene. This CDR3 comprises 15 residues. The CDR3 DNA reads TGTGCCAGCAGCAATCTAGCGGGAGGGCCCTACGAGCAGCACTTC. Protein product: CASSNLAGGPYEQHF. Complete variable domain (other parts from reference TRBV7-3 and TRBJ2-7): GAGVSQTPSNKVTEKGKYVELRCDPISGHTALYWYRQSLGQGPEFLIYFQGTGAADDSGLPNDRFFAVRPEGSVSTLKIQRTERGDSAVYLCASSNLAGGPYEQHFGPGTRLTVT.

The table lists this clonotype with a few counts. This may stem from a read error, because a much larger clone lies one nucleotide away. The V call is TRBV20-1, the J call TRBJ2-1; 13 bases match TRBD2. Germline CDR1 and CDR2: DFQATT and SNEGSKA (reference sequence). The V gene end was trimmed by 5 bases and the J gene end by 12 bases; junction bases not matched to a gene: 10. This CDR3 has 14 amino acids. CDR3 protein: CSALGLAGVPGQFF. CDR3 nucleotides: TGCAGTGCTCTCGGACTAGCGGGAGTCCCTGGGCAGTTCTTC.

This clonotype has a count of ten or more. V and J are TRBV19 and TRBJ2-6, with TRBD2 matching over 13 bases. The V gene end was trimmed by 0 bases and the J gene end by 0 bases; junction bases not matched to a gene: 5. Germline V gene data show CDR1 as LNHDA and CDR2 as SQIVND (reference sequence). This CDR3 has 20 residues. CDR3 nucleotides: TGTGCCAGTAGTATAGACAGGACTAGCGGGAGTAGCTCTGGGGCCAACGTCCTGACTTTC. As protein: CASSIDRTSGSSSGANVLTF.

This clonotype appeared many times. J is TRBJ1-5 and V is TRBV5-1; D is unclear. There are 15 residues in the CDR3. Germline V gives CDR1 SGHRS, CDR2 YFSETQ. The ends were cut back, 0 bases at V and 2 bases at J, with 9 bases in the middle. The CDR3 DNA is TGCGCCAGCAGCTTGGCCGGTGTGGGCAATCAGCCCCAGCATTTT. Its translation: CASSLAGVGNQPQHF.

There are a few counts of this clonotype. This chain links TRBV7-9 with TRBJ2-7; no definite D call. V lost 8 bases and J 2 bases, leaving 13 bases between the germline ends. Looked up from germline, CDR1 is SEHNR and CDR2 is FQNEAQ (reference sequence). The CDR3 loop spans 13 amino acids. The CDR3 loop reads CASSPSATYEQYF. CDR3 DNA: TGTGCCAGCTCACCATCCGCGACCTACGAGCAGTACTTC.

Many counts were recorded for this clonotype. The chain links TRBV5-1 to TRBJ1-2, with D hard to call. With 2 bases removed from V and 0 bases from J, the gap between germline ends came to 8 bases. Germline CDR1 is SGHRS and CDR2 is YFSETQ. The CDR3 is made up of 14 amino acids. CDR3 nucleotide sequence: TGCGCCAGCAGCTTCGGCAGAGCTAACTATGGCTACACCTTC. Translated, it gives CASSFGRANYGYTF.

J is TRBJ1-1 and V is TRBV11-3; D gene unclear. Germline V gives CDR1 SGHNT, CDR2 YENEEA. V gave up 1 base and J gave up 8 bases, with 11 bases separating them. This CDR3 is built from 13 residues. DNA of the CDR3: TGTGCCAGCAGCTTAGGCAGATGGGCCGAAGCTTTCTTT. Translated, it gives CASSLGRWAEAFF.

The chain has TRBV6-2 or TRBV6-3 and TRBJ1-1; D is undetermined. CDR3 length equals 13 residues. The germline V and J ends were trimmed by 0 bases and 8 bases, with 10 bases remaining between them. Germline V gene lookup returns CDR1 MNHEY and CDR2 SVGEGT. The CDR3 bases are TGTGCCAGCAGTTACTCATGGTCCAGGGAAGCTTTCTTT. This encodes CASSYSWSREAFF.

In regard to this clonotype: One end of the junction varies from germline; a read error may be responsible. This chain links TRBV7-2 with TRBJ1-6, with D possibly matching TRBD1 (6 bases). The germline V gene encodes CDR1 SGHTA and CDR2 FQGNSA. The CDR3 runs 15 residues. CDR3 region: CASTPRGGGNSALHF. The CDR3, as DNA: TGTGCCAGCACCCCAAGGGGAGGGGGAAATTCAGCCCTCCACTTT. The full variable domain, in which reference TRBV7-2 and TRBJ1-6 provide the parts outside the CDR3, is GAGVSQSPSNKVTEKGKDVELRCDPISGHTALYWYRQSLGQGLEFLIYFQGNSAPDKSGLPSDRFSAERTGGSVSTLTIQRTQQEDSAVYLCASTPRGGGNSALHFGNGTRLTVT.